The 13 T cell receptor beta chains in this list originate from one sample, sequenced in a study of early T cells in non-severe SARS-CoV-2 infection. MiXCR was run by TCRdb on the 5' RACE reads, yielding one entry per CDR3 protein. The data hold about 64,000 distinct CDR3 sequences, with 7% to 10% observed a single time. The sequenced sample was whole blood, obtained at baseline. The receptors stem from an adult who was a healthcare worker with PCR-confirmed SARS-CoV-2 infection or an uninfected control (not recorded which).

Many counts were recorded for this clonotype. This chain uses TRBV20-1 with TRBJ1-1; perhaps TRBD1 as D (5 bases). V was cut by 4 bases and J by 1 base, with 10 bases left in between. Germline assignment: CDR1 DFQATT and CDR2 SNEGSKA (reference sequence). CDR3 size: 13 residues. The CDR3 nucleotides read TGCAGTGCTACCGGGGGTGCGAACACTGAAGCTTTCTTT. It encodes CSATGGANTEAFF.

The chain employs TRBV28 and TRBJ2-7; possibly TRBD1 for D (6 bases). The V and J ends lost 4 bases and 0 bases respectively, with 13 bases between them. Per the germline V gene, CDR1 is MDHEN and CDR2 is SYDVKM. The length of the CDR3 is 15 residues. This CDR3 reads CASSSNGQLSYEQYF. The CDR3 DNA follows: TGTGCCAGCAGTTCGAATGGACAGCTCTCCTACGAGCAGTACTTC.

This chain links TRBV2 with TRBJ1-3; a possible D gene is TRBD1 (6 bases). The CDR3 consists of 15 residues. Germline CDR1 and CDR2: SNHLY and FYNNEI. The ends were cut back, 3 bases at V and 8 bases at J, with 17 bases in the middle. The CDR3 DNA reads TGTGCCAGCAGTGACAGGGGCGCCTCCCGTTACACCATATATTTT. It encodes CASSDRGASRYTIYF.

The rearrangement links TRBV12-3 or TRBV12-4 to TRBJ2-7; either TRBD1 or TRBD2 may fit D (5 bases each). CDR3 length: 14 amino acids. V was trimmed by 6 bases and J by 0 bases, leaving 12 bases between them. CDR3 in DNA: TGTGCCAGCAGCGAGAGGGGCCGCTCCTACGAGCAGTACTTC. As protein: CASSERGRSYEQYF.

CDR3: CASRATGANVLTF. As DNA, the CDR3 is TGTGCCAGCAGGGCCACGGGTGCCAACGTCCTGACTTTC. This rearrangement joins TRBV12-3 or TRBV12-4 to TRBJ2-6; D remains unclear. With 6 bases removed from V and 7 bases from J, the gap between germline ends came to 10 bases. CDR3 length equals 13 residues.

This clonotype was observed a few times. The chain couples TRBV27 to TRBJ1-1; 8 nucleotides match TRBD1. The V and J ends lost 5 bases and 6 bases, in that order; junction bases with no gene match: 11. This CDR3 region has 15 residues. Looked up from germline, CDR1 is MNHEY and CDR2 is SMNVEV (reference sequence). The CDR3 here is CASSPINGQGPEAFF. CDR3 sequence (DNA): TGTGCCAGCAGTCCTATCAACGGACAGGGTCCTGAAGCTTTCTTT.

This clonotype was found many times. The chain recombines TRBV3-1 with TRBJ2-2; TRBD1 matches 9 bases. V dropped 1 base and J dropped 7; count of bases not matched to a gene: 4. The CDR3 length is 15 residues. Germline V gives CDR1 LGHDT, CDR2 YNNKEL (reference sequence). The CDR3 bases are TGTGCCAGCAGCCAAGCGGGACAGGGCATCGGGGAGCTGTTTTTT. It specifies CASSQAGQGIGELFF.

The rearrangement uses TRBV5-8 and TRBJ1-2; unclear D gene. Germline lookup yields CDR1 SGHTS and CDR2 YDEGEE. V lost 0 bases and J 8 bases, leaving 11 bases between the germline ends. The CDR3 contains 13 residues. The CDR3 DNA follows: TGTGCCAGCAGCTTGGTGCTAGGCGGGGGCTACACCTTC. Translated, it gives CASSLVLGGGYTF.

The chain joins TRBV7-2 to TRBJ1-5; 9 nucleotides match TRBD1. V gave up 2 bases and J gave up 0 bases; unmatched junction bases: 2. The CDR3 runs to 16 residues. Germline CDR1 is SGHTA and CDR2 is FQGNSA. In DNA, the CDR3 is TGTGCCAGCAGCTTATTGGGACAGGGTAGCAATCAGCCCCAGCATTTT. Residues: CASSLLGQGSNQPQHF. The full variable domain, rest sourced from reference TRBV7-2 and TRBJ1-5, is GAGVSQSPSNKVTEKGKDVELRCDPISGHTALYWYRQSLGQGLEFLIYFQGNSAPDKSGLPSDRFSAERTGGSVSTLTIQRTQQEDSAVYLCASSLLGQGSNQPQHFGDGTRLSIL.

This clonotype appeared many times. CDR3: CSAPTGTNYGYTF. The CDR3, as DNA: TGCAGTGCTCCGACAGGCACTAACTATGGCTACACCTTC. V gene TRBV20-1 combines with J gene TRBJ1-2, with a weak D call TRBD1 (6 bases). Germline CDR1 is DFQATT and CDR2 is SNEGSKA (reference sequence). The germline V and J ends were trimmed by 5 bases and 0 bases, with 10 bases remaining between them. The CDR3 totals 13 residues.

This chain links TRBV5-1 with TRBJ2-5; TRBD1 matches 8 bases. Trimming cost V 1 base and J 5 bases; bases outside gene matches: 7. The germline gives CDR1 SGHRS, CDR2 YFSETQ. The CDR3 is 15 amino acids. The DNA of the CDR3 is TGCGCCAGCAGCTTGAATACAGGGGGGTTGGAGACCCAGTACTTC. Residues: CASSLNTGGLETQYF. Full variable domain (remainder filled in from reference TRBV5-1 and TRBJ2-5): KAGVTQTPRYLIKTRGQQVTLSCSPISGHRSVSWYQQTPGQGLQFLFEYFSETQRNKGNFPGRFSGRQFSNSRSEMNVSTLELGDSALYLCASSLNTGGLETQYFGPGTRLLVL.

This clonotype was observed a handful of times. This chain joins TRBV5-4 and TRBJ1-3, with D tentatively TRBD1 (6 bases). This CDR3 region has 15 residues. In germline, CDR1 is SGHNT, CDR2 YYREEE (reference sequence). Trimming stripped 4 bases from V and 3 bases from J, with 14 bases between. CDR3 DNA sequence: TGTGCCAGCAGCACACAGGGTAGCGGTGGAAACACCATATATTTT. Protein product: CASSTQGSGGNTIYF.

The V gene is TRBV24-1, the J gene TRBJ2-7; D is unresolved. Trimming left V 5 bases short and J 3 bases short, with 4 bases between. Germline V gene lookup returns CDR1 KGHDR and CDR2 SFDVKD. CDR3 length equals 11 residues. The CDR3 sequence is CATSGGYEQYF. As DNA, the CDR3 is TGTGCCACCAGTGGGGGCTACGAGCAGTACTTC.